This T cell receptor beta chain was found in a study of T cell changes during pregnancy in multiple sclerosis. Generated by immunoSEQ multiplex PCR, the TCRdb table keeps only in-frame clones and is missing some. Of over 90,000 clones in the sample, 85% to 95% are singletons; the top ten hold 0.8% to 1%. In this sample, this clone turned up once. Deletions cut 4 bases from V and 2 bases from J, with 17 bases between. Germline assignment: CDR1 SQVTM and CDR2 ANQGSEA. CDR3 length equals 15 residues. The sequenced sample was peripheral blood, obtained after pregnancy. This chain connects TRBV29-1 to TRBJ1-1, with unresolved D. The sequence came from a female donor with multiple sclerosis, enrolled in a pregnancy study. The chain's CDR3 is CSVGYGSPTNTEAFF. The DNA for the CDR3 is TGCAGCGTTGGGTACGGGTCCCCTACCAACACTGAAGCTTTCTTT. Combining the CDR3 with reference TRBV29-1 and TRBJ1-1 gives the whole variable domain SAVISQKPSRDICQRGTSLTIQCQVDSQVTMMFWYRQQPGQSLTLIATANQGSEATYESGFVIDKFPISRPNLTFSTLTVSNMSPEDSSIYLCSVGYGSPTNTEAFFGQGTRLTVV.